A single TCR beta chain is shown here with its context. PCR involved 60 Vbeta and 13 Jbeta primers. Method: immunoSEQ multiplex PCR; TCRdb's copy keeps in-frame clones and lacks some. The sample holds roughly 150,000 clones, 70% to 80% seen once. CDR1 is SEHNR and CDR2 is FQNEAQ in the germline V gene (reference sequence). The CDR3 totals 18 residues. Trimming took off 1 base at V and 3 bases at J, with 21 bases between the two ends. The data are from a study of cytomegalovirus exposure and HLA in healthy donors. This rearrangement joins TRBV7-9 to TRBJ1-2; D perhaps matches TRBD1 (5 bases). The material sequenced was PBMCs. The clonotype was recovered from a woman between 35 and 50 years old in good health and CMV-seronegative. As DNA, the CDR3 is TGTGCCAGCAGCTTAGTCTCCCCCGCCAGGGTGCCCCACTATGGCTACACCTTC. The encoded protein is CASSLVSPARVPHYGYTF.